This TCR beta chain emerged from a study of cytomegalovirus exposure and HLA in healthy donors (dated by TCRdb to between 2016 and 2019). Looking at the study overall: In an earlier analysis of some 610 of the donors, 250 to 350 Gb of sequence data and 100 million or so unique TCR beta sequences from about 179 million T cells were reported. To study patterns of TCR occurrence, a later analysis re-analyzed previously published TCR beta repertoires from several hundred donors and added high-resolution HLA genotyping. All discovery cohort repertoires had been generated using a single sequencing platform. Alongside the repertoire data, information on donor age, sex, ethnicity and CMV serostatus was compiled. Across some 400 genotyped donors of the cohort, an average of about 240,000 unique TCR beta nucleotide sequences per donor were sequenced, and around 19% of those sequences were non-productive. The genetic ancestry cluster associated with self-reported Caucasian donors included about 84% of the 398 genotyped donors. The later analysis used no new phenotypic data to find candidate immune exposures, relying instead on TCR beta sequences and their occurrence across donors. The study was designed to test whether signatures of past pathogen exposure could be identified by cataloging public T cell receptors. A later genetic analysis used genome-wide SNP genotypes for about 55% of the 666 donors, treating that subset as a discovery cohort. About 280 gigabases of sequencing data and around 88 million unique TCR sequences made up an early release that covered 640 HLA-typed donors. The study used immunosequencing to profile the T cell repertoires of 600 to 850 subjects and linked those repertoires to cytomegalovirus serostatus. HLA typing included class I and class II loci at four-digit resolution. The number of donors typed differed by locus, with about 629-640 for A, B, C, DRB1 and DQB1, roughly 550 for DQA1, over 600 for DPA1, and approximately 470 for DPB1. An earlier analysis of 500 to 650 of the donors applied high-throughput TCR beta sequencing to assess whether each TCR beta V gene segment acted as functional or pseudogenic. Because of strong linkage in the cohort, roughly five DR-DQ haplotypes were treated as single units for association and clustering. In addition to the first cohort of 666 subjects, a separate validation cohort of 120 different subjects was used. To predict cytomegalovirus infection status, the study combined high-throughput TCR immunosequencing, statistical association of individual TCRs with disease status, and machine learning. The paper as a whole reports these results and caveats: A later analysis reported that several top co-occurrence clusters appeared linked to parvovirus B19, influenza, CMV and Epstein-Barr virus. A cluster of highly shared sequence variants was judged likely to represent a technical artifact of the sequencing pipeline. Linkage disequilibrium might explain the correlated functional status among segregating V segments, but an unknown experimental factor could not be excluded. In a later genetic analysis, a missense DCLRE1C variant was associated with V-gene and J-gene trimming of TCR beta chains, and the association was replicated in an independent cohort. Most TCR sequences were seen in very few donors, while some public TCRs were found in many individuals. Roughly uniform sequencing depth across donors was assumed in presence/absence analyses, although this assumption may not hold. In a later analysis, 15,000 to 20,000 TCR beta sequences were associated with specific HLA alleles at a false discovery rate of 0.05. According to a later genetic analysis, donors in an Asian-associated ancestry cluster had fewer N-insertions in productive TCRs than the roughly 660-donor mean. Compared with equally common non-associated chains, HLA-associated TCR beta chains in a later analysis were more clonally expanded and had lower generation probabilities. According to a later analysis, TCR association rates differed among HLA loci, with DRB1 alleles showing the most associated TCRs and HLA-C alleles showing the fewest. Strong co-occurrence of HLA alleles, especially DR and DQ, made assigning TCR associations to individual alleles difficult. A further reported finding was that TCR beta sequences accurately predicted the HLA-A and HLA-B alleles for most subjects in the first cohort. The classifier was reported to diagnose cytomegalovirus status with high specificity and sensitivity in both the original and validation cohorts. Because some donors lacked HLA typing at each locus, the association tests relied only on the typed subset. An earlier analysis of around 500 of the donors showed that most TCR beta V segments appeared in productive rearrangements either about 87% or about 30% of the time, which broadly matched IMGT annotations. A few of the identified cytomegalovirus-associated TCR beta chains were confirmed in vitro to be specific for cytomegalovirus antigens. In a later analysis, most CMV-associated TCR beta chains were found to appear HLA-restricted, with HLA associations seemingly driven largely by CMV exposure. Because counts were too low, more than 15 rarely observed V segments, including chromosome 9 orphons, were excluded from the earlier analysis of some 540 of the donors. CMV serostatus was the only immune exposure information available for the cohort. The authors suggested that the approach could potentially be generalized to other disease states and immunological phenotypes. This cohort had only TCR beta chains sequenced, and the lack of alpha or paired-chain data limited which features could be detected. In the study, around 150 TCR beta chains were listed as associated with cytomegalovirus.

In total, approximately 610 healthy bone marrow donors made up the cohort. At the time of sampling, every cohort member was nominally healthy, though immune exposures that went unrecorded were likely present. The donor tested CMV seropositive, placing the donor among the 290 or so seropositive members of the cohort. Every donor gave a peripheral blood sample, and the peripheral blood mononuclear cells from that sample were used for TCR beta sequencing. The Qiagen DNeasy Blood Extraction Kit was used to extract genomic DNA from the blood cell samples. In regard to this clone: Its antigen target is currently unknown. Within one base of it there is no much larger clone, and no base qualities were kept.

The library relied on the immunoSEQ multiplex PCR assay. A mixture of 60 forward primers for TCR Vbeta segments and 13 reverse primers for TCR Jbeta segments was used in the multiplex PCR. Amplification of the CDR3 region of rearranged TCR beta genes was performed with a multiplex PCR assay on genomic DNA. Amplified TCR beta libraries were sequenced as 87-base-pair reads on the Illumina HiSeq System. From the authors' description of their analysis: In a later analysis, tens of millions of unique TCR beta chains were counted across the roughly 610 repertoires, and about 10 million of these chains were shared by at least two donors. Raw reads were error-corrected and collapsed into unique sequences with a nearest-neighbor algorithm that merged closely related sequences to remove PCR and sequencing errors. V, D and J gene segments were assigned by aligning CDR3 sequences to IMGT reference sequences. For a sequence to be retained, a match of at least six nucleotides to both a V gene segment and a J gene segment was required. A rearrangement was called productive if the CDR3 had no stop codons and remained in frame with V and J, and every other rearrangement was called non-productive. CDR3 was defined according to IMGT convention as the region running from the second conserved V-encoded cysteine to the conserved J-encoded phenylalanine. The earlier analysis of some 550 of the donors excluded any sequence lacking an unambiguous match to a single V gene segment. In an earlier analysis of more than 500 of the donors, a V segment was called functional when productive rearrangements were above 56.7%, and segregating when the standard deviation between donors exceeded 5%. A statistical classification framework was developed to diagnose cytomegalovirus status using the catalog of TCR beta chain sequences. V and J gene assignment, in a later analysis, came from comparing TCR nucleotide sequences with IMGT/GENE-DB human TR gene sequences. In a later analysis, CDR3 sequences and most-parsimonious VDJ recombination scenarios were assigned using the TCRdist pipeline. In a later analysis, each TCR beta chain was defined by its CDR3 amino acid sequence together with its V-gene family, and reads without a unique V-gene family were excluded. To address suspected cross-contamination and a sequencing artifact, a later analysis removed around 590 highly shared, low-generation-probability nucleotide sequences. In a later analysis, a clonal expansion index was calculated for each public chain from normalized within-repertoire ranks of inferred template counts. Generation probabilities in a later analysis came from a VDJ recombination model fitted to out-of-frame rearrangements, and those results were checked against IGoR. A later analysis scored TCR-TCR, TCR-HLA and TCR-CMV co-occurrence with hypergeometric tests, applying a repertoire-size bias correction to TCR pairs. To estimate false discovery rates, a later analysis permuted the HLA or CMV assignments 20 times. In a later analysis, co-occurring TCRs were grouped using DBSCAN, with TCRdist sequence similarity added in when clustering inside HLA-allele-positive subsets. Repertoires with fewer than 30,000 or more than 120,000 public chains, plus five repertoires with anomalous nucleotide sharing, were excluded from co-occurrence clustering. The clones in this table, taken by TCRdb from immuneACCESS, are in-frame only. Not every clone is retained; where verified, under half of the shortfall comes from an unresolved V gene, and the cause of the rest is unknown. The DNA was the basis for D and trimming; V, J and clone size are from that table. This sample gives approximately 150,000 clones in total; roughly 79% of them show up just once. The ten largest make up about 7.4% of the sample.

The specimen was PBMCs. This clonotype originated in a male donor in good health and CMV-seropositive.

The nucleotide sequence is given as TGTGCCAGCAGCTTGAGACAGAGCACAGATACGCAGTATTTT. This yields the protein CASSLRQSTDTQYF. The chain was built from TRBV7-6 and TRBJ2-3; possibly the D gene is TRBD1, per 5 matching bases. The CDR3, from cysteine to phenylalanine, totals 14 residues. CDR3 DNA is the only sequence kept; it has 42 bases, read in frame from the first base. CDR1 and CDR2, looked up from the germline V gene, are SGHVS and FNYEAQ. Trimming removed 3 bases from V and 0 bases from J, leaving 7 bases between the germline ends. The CDR3, completed at both ends by the reference TRBV7-6 and TRBJ2-3 genes, gives the full variable domain GAGVSQSPRYKVTKRGQDVALRCDPISGHVSLYWYRQALGQGPEFLTYFNYEAQQDKSGLPNDRFSAERPEGSISTLTIQRTEQRDSAMYRCASSLRQSTDTQYFGPGTRLTVL.